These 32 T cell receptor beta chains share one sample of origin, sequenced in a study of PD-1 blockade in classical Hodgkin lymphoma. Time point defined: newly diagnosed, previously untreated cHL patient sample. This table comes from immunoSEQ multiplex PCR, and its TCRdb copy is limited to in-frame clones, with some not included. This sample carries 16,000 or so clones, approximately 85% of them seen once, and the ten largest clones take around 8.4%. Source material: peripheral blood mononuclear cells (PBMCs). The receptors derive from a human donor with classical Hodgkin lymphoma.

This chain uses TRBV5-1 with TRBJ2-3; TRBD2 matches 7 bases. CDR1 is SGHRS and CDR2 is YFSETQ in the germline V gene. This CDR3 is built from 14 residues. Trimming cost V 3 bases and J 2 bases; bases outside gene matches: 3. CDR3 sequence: CASSSGLPTDTQYF. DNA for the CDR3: TGCGCCAGCAGCTCGGGACTACCCACAGATACGCAGTATTTT.

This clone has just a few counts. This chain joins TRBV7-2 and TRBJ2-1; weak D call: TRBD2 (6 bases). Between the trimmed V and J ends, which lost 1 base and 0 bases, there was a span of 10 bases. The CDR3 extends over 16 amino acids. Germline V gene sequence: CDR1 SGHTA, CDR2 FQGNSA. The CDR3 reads CASSLEGRSSYNEQFF. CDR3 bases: TGTGCCAGCAGCTTAGAGGGGAGGAGCTCCTACAATGAGCAGTTCTTC.

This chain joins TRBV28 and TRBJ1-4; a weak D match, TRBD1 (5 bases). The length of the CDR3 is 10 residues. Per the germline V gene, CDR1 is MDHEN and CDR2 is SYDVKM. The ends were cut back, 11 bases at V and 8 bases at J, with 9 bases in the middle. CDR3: CAWGREKLFF. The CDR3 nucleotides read TGTGCCTGGGGGAGGGAAAAACTGTTTTTT.

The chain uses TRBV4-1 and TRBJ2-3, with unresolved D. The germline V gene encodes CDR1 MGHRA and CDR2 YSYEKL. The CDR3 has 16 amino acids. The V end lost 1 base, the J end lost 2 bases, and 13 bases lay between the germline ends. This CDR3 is CASSQVDLVHTDTQYF. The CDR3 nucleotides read TGCGCCAGCAGCCAAGTCGACTTAGTACACACAGATACGCAGTATTTT.

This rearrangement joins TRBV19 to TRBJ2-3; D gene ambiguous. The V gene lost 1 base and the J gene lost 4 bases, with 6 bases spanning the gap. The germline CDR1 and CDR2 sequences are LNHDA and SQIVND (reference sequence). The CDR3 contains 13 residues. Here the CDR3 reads CASSIGSPDTQYF. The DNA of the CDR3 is TGTGCCAGTAGTATAGGCAGCCCAGATACGCAGTATTTT.

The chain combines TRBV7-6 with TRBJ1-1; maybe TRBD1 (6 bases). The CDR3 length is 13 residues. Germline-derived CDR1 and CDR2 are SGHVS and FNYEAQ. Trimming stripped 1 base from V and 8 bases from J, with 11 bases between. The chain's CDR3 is CASSLVGQREAFF. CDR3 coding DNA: TGTGCCAGCAGCTTAGTAGGACAGAGAGAAGCTTTCTTT.

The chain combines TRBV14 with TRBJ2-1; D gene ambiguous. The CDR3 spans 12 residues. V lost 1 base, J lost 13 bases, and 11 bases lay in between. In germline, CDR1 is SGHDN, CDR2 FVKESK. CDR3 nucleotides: TGTGCCAGCAGCCAAGGAGTACCGAAACAGTTCTTC. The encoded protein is CASSQGVPKQFF.

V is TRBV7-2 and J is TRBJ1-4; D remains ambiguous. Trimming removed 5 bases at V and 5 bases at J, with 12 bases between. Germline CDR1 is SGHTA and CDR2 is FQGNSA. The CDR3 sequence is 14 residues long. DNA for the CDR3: TGTGCCAGCAGCCCCGGGCCCTGGAATGAAAAACTGTTTTTT. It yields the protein CASSPGPWNEKLFF. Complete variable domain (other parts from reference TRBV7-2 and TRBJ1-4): GAGVSQSPSNKVTEKGKDVELRCDPISGHTALYWYRQSLGQGLEFLIYFQGNSAPDKSGLPSDRFSAERTGGSVSTLTIQRTQQEDSAVYLCASSPGPWNEKLFFGSGTQLSVL.

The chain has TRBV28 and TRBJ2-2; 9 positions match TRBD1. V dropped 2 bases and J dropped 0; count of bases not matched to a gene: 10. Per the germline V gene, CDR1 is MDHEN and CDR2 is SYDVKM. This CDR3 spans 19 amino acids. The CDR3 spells CASSLPPPGTGPNTGELFF. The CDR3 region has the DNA TGTGCCAGCAGTTTACCTCCCCCCGGGACAGGGCCGAACACCGGGGAGCTGTTTTTT.

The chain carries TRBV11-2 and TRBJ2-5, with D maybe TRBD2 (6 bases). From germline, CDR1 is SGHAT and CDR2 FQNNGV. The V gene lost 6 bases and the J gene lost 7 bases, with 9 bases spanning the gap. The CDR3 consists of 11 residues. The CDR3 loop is CASREGPTQYF. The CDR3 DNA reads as TGTGCCAGCAGGGAGGGCCCGACCCAGTACTTC. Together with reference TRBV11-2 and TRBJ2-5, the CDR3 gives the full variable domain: EAGVAQSPRYKIIEKRQSVAFWCNPISGHATLYWYQQILGQGPKLLIQFQNNGVVDDSQLPKDRFSAERLKGVDSTLKIQPAKLEDSAVYLCASREGPTQYFGPGTRLLVL.

CDR3 loop: CASSLAGGHEQYF. CDR3 bases: TGTGCCAGCAGCTTGGCCGGGGGCCACGAGCAGTACTTC. The chain uses TRBV5-6 and TRBJ2-7; D possibly uses TRBD1 or TRBD2 (6 bases each). From germline, CDR1 is SGHDT and CDR2 YYEEEE. CDR3 length: 13 amino acids. Trimming left V 0 bases short and J 5 bases short, with 9 bases between.

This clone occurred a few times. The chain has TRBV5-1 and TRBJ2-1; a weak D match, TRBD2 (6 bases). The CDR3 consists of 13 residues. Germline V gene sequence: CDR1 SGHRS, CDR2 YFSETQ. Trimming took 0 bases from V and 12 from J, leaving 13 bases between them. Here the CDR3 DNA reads TGCGCCAGCAGCTTGGCCGGGACTGGCGGGCAGTTCTTC. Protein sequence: CASSLAGTGGQFF.

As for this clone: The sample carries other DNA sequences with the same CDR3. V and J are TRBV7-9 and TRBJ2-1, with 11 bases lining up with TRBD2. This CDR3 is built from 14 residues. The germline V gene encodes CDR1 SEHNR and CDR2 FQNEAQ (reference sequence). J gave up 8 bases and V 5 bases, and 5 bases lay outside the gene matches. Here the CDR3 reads CASSLSGRADEQFF. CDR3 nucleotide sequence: TGTGCCAGCAGCCTTAGCGGGAGGGCCGATGAGCAGTTCTTC.

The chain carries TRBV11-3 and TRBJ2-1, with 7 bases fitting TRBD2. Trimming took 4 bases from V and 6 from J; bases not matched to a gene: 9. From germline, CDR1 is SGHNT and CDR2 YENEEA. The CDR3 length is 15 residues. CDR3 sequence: CASSSPGGKGNEQFF. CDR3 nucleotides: TGTGCCAGCAGCTCCCCGGGGGGAAAGGGCAATGAGCAGTTCTTC. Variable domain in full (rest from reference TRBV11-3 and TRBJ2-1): EAGVVQSPRYKIIEKKQPVAFWCNPISGHNTLYWYLQNLGQGPELLIRYENEEAVDDSQLPKDRFSAERLKGVDSTLKIQPAELGDSAVYLCASSSPGGKGNEQFFGPGTRLTVL.

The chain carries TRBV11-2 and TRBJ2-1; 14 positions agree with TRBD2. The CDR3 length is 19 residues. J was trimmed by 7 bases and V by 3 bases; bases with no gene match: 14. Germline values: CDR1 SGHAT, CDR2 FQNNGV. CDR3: CASSFQTNRLAGGGNEQFF. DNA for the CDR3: TGTGCCAGCAGCTTCCAAACAAACCGACTAGCGGGAGGGGGTAATGAGCAGTTCTTC. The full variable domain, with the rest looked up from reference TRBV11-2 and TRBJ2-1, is EAGVAQSPRYKIIEKRQSVAFWCNPISGHATLYWYQQILGQGPKLLIQFQNNGVVDDSQLPKDRFSAERLKGVDSTLKIQPAKLEDSAVYLCASSFQTNRLAGGGNEQFFGPGTRLTVL.

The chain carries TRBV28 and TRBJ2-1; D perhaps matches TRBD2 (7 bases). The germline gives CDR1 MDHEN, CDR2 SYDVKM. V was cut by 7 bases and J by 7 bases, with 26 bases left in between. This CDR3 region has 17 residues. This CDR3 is CASTTTWAGRGGNEQFF. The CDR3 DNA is TGTGCCAGCACTACGACCTGGGCGGGCAGGGGAGGGAATGAGCAGTTCTTC.

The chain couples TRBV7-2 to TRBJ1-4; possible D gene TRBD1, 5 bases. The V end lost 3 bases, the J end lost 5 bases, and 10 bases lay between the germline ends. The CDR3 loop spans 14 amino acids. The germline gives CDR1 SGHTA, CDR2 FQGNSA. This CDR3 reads CASSFQGPNEKLFF. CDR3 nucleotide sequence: TGTGCCAGCAGCTTCCAGGGCCCGAATGAAAAACTGTTTTTT.

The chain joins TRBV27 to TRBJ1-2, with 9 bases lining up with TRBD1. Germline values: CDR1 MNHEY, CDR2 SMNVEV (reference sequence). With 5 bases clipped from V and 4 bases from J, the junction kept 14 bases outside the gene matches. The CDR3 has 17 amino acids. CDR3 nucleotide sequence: TGTGCCAGCAGTGACCGGGACAGGGCGAATGCTCGCTATGGCTACACCTTC. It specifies CASSDRDRANARYGYTF.

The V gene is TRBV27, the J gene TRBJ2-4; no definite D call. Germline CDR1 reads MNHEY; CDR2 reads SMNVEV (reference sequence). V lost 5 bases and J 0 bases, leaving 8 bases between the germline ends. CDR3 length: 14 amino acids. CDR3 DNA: TGTGCCAGCAGTCCAATACTAGCCAAAAACATTCAGTACTTC. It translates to CASSPILAKNIQYF.

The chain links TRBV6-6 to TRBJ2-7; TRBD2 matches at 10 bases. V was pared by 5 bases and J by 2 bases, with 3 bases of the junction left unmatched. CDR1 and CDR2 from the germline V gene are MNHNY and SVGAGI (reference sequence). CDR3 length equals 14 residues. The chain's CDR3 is CASSKAGGTYEQYF. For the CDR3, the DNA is TGTGCCAGCAGTAAAGCGGGGGGGACCTACGAGCAGTACTTC.

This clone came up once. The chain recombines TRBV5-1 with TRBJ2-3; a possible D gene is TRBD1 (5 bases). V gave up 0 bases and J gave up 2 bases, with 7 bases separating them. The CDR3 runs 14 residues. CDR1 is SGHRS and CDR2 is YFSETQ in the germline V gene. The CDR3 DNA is TGCGCCAGCAGCTTGGGCAGGGACACAGATACGCAGTATTTT. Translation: CASSLGRDTDTQYF.

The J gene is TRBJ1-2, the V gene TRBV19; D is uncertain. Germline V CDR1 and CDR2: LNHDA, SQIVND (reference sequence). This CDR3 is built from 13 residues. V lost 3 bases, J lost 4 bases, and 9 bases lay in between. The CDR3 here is CASSIYQRYGYTF. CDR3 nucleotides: TGTGCCAGTAGTATCTACCAGCGCTATGGCTACACCTTC.

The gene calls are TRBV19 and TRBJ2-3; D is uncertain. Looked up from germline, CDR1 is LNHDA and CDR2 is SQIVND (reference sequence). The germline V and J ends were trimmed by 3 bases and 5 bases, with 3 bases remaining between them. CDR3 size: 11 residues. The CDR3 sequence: CASSMLDTQYF. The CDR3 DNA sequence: TGTGCCAGTAGTATGCTAGATACGCAGTATTTT.

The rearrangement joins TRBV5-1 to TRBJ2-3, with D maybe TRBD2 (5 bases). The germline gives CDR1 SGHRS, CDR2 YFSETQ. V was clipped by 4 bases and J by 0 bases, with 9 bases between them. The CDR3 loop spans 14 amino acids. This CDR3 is CASSRGGSTDTQYF. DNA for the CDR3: TGCGCCAGCAGCCGGGGTGGTAGCACAGATACGCAGTATTTT.

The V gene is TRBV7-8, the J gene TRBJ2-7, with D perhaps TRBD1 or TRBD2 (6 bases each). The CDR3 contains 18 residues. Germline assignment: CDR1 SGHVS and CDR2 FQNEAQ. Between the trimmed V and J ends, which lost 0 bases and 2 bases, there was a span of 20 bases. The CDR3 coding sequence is TGTGCCAGCAGCTTAGCACCCGCCGGGGGCAGGGTAACCTACGAGCAGTACTTC. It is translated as CASSLAPAGGRVTYEQYF.

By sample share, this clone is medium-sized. CDR3 sequence: CASSQKAGLAGDEQFF. In DNA form, the CDR3 reads TGTGCCAGCAGCCAAAAGGCCGGACTAGCGGGAGATGAGCAGTTCTTC. This chain uses TRBV25-1 with TRBJ2-1; TRBD2 agrees at 13 bases. Germline V gene lookup returns CDR1 MGHDK and CDR2 SYGVNS. CDR3 length: 16 amino acids. The ends lost 6 bases at V and 8 bases at J; junction bases unmatched: 10.

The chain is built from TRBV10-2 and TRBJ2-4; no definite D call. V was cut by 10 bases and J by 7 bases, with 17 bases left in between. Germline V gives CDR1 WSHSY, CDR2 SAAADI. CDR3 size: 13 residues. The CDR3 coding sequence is TGCGCCACCAATTCAGGAGCCCTCAACATTCAGTACTTC. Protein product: CATNSGALNIQYF.

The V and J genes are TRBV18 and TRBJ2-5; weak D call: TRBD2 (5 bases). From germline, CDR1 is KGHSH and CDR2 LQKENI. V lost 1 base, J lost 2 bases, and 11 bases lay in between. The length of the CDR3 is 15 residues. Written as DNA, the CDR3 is TGTGCCAGCTCACCACGACGGGGAGAGCAAGAGACCCAGTACTTC. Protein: CASSPRRGEQETQYF.

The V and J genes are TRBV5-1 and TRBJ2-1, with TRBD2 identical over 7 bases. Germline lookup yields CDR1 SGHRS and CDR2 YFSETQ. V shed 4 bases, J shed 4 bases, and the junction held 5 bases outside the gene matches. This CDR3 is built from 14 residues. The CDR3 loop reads CASSLGGSYNEQFF. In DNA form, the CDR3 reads TGCGCCAGCAGCCTCGGCGGGAGTTACAATGAGCAGTTCTTC.

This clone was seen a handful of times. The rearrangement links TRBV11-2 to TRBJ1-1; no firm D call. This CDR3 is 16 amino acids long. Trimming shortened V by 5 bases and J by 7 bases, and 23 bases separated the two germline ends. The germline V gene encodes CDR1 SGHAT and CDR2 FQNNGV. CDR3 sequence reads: CASSPRLRIDDGEAFF. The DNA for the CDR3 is TGTGCCAGCAGCCCTAGACTCCGAATCGACGATGGTGAAGCTTTCTTT.

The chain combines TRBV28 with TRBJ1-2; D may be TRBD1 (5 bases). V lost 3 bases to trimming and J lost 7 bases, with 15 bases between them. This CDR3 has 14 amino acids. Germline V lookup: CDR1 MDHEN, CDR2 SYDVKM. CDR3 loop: CASSFGGTRFGYTF. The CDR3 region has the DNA TGTGCCAGCAGTTTTGGAGGGACCCGTTTTGGCTACACCTTC.

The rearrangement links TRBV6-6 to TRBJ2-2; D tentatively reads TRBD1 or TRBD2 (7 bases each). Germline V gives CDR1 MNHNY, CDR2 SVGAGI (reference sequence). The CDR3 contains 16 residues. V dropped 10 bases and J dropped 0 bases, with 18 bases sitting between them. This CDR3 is CATQQGGAANTGELFF. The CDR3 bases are TGTGCCACCCAGCAGGGGGGGGCCGCGAACACCGGGGAGCTGTTTTTT.